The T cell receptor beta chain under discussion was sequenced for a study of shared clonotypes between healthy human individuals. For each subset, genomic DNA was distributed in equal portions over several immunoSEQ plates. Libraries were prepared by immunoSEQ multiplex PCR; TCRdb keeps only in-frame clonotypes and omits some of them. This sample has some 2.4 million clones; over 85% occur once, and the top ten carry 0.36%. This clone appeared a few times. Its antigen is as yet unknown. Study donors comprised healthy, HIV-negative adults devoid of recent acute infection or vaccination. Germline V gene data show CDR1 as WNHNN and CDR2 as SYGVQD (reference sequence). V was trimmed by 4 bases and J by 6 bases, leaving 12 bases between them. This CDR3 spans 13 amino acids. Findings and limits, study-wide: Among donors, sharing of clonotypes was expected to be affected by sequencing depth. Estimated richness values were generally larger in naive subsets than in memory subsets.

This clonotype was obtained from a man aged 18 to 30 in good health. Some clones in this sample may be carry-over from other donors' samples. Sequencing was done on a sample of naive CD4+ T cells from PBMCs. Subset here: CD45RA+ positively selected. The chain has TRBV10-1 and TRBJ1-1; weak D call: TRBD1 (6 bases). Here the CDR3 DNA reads TGCGCCAGCAGTGCGACAGGTCCAGCTGAAGCTTTCTTT. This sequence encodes CASSATGPAEAFF.